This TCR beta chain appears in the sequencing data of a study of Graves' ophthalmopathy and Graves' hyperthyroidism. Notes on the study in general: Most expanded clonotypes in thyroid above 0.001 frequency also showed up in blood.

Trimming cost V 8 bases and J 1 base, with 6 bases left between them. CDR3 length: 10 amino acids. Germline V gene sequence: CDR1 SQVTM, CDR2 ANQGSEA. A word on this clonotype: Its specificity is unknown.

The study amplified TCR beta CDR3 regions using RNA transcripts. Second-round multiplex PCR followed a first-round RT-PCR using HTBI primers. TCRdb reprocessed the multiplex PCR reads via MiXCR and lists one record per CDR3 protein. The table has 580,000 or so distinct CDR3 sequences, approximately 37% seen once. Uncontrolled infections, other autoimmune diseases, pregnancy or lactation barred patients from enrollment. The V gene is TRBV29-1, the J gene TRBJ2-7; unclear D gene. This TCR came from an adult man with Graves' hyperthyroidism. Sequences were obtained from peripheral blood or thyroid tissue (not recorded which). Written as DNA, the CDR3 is TGCAGCTCCCCGTCCTACGAGCAGTACTTC. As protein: CSSPSYEQYF.